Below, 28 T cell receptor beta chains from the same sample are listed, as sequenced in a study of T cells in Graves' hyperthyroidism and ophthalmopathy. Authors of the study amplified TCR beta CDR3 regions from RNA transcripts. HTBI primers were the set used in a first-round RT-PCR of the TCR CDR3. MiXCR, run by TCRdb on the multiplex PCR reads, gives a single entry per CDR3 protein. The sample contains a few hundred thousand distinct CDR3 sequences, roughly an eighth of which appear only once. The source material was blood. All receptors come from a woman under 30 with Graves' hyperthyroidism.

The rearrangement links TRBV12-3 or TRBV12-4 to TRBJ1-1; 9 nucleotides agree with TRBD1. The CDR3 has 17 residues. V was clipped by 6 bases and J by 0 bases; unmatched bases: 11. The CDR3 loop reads CASRDTGGGNMNTEAFF. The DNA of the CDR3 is TGTGCCAGCAGGGACACAGGGGGCGGAAACATGAACACTGAAGCTTTCTTT.

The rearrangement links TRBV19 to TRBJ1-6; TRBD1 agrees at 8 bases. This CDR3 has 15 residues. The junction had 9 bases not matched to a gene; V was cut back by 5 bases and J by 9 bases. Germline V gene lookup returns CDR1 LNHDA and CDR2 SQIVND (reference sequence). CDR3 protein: CASSLRTGFGSPLHF. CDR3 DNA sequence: TGTGCCAGTAGTCTACGGACAGGGTTTGGTTCACCCCTCCACTTT.

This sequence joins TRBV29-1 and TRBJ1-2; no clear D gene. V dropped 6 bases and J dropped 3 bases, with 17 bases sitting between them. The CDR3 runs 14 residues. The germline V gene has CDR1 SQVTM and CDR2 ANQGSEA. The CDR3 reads CSVDFVAPHYGYTF. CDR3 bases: TGCAGCGTCGACTTTGTGGCCCCGCACTATGGCTACACCTTC.

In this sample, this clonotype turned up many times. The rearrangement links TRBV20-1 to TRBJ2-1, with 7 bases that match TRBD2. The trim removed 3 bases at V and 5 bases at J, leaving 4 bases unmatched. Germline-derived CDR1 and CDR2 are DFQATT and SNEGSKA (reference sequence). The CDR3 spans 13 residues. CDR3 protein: CSARASGNNEQFF. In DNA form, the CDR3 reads TGCAGTGCTAGGGCTAGCGGTAACAATGAGCAGTTCTTC.

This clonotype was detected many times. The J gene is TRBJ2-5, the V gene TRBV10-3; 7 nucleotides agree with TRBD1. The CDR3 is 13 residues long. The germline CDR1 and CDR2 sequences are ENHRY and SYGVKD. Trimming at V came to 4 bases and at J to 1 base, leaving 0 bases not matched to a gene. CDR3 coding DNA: TGTGCCATCAGTGGGGACAGCCAAGAGACCCAGTACTTC. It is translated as CAISGDSQETQYF.

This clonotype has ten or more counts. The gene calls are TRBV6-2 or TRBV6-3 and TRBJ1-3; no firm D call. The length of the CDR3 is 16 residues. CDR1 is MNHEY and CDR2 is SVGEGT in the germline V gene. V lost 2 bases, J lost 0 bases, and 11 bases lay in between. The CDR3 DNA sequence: TGTGCCAGCAGTTACCGTCAGGCGCCCTCTGGAAACACCATATATTTT. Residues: CASSYRQAPSGNTIYF.

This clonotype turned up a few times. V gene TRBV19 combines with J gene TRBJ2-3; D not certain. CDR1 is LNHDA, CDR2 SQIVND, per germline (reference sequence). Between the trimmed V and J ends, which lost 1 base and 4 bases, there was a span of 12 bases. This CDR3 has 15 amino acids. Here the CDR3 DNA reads TGTGCCAGTAGTATAGCCGGGCACGGCGCAGATACGCAGTATTTT. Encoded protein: CASSIAGHGADTQYF.

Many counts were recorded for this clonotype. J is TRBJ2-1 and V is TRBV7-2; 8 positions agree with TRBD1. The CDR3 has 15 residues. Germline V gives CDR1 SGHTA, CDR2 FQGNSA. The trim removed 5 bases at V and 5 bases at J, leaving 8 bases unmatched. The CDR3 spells CASSLTGTGNNEQFF. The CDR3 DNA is TGTGCCAGCAGCCTTACCGGGACAGGAAACAATGAGCAGTTCTTC.

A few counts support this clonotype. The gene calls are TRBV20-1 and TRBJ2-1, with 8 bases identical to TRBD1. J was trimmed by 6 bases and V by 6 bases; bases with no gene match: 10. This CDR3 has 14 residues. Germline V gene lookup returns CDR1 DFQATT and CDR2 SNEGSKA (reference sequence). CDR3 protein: CSAPLRTGFNEQFF. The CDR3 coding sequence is TGCAGTGCCCCCTTACGGACAGGGTTCAATGAGCAGTTCTTC.

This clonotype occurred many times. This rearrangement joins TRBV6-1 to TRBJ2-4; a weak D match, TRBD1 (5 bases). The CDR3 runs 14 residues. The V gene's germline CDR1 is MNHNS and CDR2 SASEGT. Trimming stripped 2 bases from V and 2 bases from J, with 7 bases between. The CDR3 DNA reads TGTGCCAGCAGTGAACAGGGAACCAAAAACATTCAGTACTTC. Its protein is CASSEQGTKNIQYF.

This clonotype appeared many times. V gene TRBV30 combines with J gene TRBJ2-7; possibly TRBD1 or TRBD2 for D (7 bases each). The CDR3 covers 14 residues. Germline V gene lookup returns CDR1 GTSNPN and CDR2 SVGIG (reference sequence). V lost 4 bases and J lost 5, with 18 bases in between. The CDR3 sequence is CAWTWGGGQDEQYF. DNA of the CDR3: TGTGCCTGGACCTGGGGAGGGGGCCAAGACGAGCAGTACTTC.

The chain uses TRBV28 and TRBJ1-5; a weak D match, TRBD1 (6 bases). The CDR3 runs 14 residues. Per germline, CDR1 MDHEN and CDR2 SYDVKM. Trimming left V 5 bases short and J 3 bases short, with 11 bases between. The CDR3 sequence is CASSTDSFNQPQHF. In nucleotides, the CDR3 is TGTGCCAGCAGTACGGACAGCTTCAATCAGCCCCAGCATTTT.

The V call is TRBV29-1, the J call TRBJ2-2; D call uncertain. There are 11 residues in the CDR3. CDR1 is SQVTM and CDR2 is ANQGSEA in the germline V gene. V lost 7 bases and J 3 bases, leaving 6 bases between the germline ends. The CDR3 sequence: CSASDTGELFF. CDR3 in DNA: TGCAGCGCCTCGGACACCGGGGAGCTGTTTTTT.

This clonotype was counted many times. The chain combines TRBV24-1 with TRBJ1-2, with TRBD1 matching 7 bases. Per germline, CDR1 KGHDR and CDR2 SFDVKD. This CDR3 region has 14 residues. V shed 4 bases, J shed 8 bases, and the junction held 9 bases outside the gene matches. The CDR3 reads CATSDRDRVGGYTF. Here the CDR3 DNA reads TGTGCCACCAGTGACCGCGACAGGGTTGGGGGCTACACCTTC.

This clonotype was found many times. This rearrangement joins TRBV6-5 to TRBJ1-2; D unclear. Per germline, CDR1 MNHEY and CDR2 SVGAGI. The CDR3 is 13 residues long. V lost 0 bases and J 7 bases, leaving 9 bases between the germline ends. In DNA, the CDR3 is TGTGCCAGCAGTTACTCGAGAGGGTTTGGCTACACCTTC. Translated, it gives CASSYSRGFGYTF.

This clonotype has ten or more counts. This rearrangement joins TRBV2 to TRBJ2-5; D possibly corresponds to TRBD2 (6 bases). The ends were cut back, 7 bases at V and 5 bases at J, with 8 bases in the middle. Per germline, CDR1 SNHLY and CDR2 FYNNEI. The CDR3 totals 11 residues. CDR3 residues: CASTGVETQYF. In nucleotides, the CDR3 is TGTGCCAGCACGGGGGTGGAGACCCAGTACTTC.

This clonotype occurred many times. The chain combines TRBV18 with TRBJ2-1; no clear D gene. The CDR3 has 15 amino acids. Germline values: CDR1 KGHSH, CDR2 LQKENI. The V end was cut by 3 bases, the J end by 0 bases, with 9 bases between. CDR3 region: CASSPFPSSYNEQFF. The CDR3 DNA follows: TGTGCCAGCTCACCCTTTCCCAGCTCCTACAATGAGCAGTTCTTC.

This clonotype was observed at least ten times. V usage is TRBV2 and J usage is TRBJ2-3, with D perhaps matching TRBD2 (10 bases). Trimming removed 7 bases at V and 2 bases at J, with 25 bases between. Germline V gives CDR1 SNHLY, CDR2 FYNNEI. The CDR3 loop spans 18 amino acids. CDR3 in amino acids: CASKDRGKTSGFTDTQYF. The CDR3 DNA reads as TGTGCCAGCAAGGACAGGGGAAAGACTAGCGGGTTCACAGATACGCAGTATTTT. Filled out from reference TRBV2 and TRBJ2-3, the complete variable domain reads EPEVTQTPSHQVTQMGQEVILRCVPISNHLYFYWYRQILGQKVEFLVSFYNNEISEKSEIFDDQFSVERPDGSNFTLKIRSTKLEDSAMYFCASKDRGKTSGFTDTQYFGPGTRLTVL.

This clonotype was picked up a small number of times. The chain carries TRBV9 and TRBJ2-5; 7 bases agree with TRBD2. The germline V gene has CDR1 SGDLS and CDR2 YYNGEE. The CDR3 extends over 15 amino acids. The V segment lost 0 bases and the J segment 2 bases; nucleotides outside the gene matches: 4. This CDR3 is CASSVGWGGQETQYF. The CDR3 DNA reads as TGTGCCAGCAGCGTAGGTTGGGGGGGACAAGAGACCCAGTACTTC.

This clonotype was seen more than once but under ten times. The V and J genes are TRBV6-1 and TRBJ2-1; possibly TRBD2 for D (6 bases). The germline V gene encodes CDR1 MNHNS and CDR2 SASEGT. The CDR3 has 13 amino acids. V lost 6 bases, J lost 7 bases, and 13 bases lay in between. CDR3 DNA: TGTGCCAGCAGCTGGACTAACCATAATGAGCAGTTCTTC. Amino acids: CASSWTNHNEQFF.

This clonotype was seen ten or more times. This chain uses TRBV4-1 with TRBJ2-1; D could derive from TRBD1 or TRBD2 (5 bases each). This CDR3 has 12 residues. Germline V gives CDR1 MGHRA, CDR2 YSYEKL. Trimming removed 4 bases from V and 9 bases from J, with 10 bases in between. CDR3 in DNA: TGCGCCAGCAGCCGCTCTGGGGGTGAGCAGTTCTTC. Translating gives CASSRSGGEQFF.

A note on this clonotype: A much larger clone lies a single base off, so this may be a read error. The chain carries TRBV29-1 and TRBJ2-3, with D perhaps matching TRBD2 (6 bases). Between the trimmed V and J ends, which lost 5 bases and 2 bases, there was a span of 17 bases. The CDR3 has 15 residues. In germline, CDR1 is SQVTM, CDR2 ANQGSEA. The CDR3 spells CSVQGLARYTDTQYF. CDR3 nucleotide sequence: TGCAGCGTTCAAGGGCTAGCGAGATACACAGATACGCAGTATTTT.

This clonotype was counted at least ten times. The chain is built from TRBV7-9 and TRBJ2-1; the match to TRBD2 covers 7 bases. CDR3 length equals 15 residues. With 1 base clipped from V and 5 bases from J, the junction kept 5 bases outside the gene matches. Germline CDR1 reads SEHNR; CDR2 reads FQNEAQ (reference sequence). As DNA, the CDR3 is TGTGCCAGCAGCTTAGTGTCTAGCGGCAACAATGAGCAGTTCTTC. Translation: CASSLVSSGNNEQFF.

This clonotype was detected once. The CDR3 loop is CASSSPLVAGGGGEQFF. In DNA, the CDR3 is TGTGCCAGCAGCTCCCCCTTAGTAGCGGGAGGGGGTGGGGAGCAGTTCTTC. V gene TRBV11-2 combines with J gene TRBJ2-1; TRBD2 agrees at 11 bases. Germline V gene lookup returns CDR1 SGHAT and CDR2 FQNNGV. V shed 4 bases and J 10 bases; nucleotides not matched to a gene: 15. The CDR3 extends over 17 amino acids.

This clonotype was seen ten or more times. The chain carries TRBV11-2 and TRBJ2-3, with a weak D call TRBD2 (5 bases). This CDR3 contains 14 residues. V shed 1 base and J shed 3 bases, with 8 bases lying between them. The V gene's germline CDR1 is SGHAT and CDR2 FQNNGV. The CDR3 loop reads CASSLGWETDTQYF. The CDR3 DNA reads TGTGCCAGCAGCTTAGGGTGGGAGACAGATACGCAGTATTTT.

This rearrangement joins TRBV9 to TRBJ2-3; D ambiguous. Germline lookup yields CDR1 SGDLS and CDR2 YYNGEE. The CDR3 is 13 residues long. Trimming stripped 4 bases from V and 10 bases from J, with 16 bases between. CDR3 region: CASSPLVGGAQYF. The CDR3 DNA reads TGTGCCAGCAGCCCATTGGTGGGCGGTGCGCAGTATTTT. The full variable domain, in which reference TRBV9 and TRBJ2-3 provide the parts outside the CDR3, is DSGVTQTPKHLITATGQRVTLRCSPRSGDLSVYWYQQSLDQGLQFLIQYYNGEERAKGNILERFSAQQFPDLHSELNLSSLELGDSALYFCASSPLVGGAQYFGPGTRLTVL.

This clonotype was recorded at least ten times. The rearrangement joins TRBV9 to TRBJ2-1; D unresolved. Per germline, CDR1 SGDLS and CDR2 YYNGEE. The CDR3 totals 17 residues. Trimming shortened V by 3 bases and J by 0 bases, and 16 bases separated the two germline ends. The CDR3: CASSGLASQRSYNEQFF. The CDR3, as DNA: TGTGCCAGCAGCGGGTTGGCCAGTCAACGCTCCTACAATGAGCAGTTCTTC.

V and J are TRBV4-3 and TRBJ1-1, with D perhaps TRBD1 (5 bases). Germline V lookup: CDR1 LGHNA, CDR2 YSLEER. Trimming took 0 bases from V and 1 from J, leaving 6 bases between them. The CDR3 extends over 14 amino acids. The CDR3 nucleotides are TGCGCCAGCAGCCAAGATACAGGGAACACTGAAGCTTTCTTT. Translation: CASSQDTGNTEAFF.